This T cell receptor beta chain originates from a study of cytomegalovirus exposure and HLA in healthy donors. This CDR3 spans 15 amino acids. Germline CDR1 and CDR2: MNHNY and SVGAGI (reference sequence). The trim removed 4 bases at V and 8 bases at J, leaving 7 bases unmatched. The PCR had 60 Vbeta and 13 Jbeta primers. Assay used: immunoSEQ multiplex PCR; TCRdb lists only in-frame clones, some missing. This repertoire shows roughly 110,000 clones, around three quarters found once; its top ten account for around 4.9%. Sequencing was done on a sample of PBMCs. This TCR derives from a man aged 30 to 45 in good health and CMV-seropositive. The chain is built from TRBV6-6 and TRBJ1-6; 8 bases agree with TRBD1. The CDR3 DNA sequence: TGTGCCAGCAGTTCTCAGGGGGCAAGGGATTCACCCCTCCACTTT. This translates into CASSSQGARDSPLHF.